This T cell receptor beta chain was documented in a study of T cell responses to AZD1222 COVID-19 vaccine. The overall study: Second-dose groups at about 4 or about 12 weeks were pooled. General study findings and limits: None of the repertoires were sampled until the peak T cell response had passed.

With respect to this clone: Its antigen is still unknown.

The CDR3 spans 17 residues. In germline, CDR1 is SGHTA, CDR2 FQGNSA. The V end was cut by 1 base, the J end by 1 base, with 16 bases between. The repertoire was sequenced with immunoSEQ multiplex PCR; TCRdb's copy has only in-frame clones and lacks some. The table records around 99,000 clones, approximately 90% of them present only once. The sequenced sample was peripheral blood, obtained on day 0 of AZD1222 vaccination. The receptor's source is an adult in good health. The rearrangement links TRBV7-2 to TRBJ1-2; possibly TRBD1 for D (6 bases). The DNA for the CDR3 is TGTGCCAGCAGCTTAGTGCCCACAGGGATCGGTAACTATGGCTACACCTTC. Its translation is CASSLVPTGIGNYGYTF.